This T cell receptor (beta chain) was captured by sequencing in a study of multiple sclerosis patients with progressive multifocal leukoencephalopathy. Time point indicated: before natalizumab initiation. Profiled with immunoSEQ multiplex PCR; TCRdb holds only in-frame clones, not every one. In the table there are tens of thousands of clones, more than 70% of which are singletons. The receptor's source is a human donor with multiple sclerosis. The sample taken for sequencing was PBMCs.

The CDR3 DNA follows: TGTGCCAGCAGCGTCGCCCCGGCCAGCAATCAGCCCCAGCATTTT. Protein product: CASSVAPASNQPQHF. The J gene is TRBJ1-5, the V gene TRBV9; no clear D gene. The CDR3 is made up of 15 amino acids. V lost 2 bases to trimming and J lost 1 base, with 10 bases between them. Per germline, CDR1 SGDLS and CDR2 YYNGEE.